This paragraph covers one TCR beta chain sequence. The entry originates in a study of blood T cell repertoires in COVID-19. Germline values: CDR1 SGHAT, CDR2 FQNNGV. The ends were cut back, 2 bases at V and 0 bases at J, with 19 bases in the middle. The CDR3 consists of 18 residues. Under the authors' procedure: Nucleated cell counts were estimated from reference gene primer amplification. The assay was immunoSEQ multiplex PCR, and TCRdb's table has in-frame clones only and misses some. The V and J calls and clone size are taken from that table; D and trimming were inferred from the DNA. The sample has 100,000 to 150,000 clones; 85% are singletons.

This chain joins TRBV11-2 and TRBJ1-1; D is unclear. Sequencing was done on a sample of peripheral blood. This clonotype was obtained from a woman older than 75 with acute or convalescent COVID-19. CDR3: CASSLRRSTVVLNTEAFF. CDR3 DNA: TGTGCCAGCAGCTTAAGGCGCAGTACAGTCGTACTGAACACTGAAGCTTTCTTT.